One and the same sample provided the 30 T cell receptor beta chains below, sequenced in a study of T cell repertoires in cytomegalovirus infection. The antigens these receptors bind are not known. MiXCR was run by TCRdb on the reads, yielding one entry per CDR3 protein. The sample shows approximately 910,000 distinct CDR3 sequences, about 33% of them seen only once. The sequences come from cultured CD8+ T cells from PBMCs, collected from culture after CMV antigen stimulation. The receptors were sampled from a human donor in good health (CMV status not recorded). Some clones in this sample may be carry-over from other donors' samples.

This clonotype has at least ten counts. The V gene is TRBV9, the J gene TRBJ2-3; weak D call: TRBD2 (6 bases). The CDR3 is made up of 15 amino acids. Germline CDR1 SGDLS, CDR2 YYNGEE. V was pared by 3 bases and J by 7 bases, with 18 bases between. This chain's CDR3 is CASSGLEFSTHTQYF. As DNA, the CDR3 is TGTGCCAGCAGCGGACTAGAATTCTCCACCCATACGCAGTATTTT.

The CDR3 bases are TGTGCCAGCAAACTCCAAGGCCTGAACACTGAAGCTTTCTTT. It yields the protein CASKLQGLNTEAFF. V gene TRBV27 combines with J gene TRBJ1-1, with D unresolved. This CDR3 region has 14 residues. The V gene's germline CDR1 is MNHEY and CDR2 SMNVEV (reference sequence). The V end was cut by 7 bases, the J end by 0 bases, with 12 bases between.

DNA for the CDR3: TGTGCCAGTACCCTGACACCCTATAATTCACCCCTCCACTTT. Its translation is CASTLTPYNSPLHF. The genes are TRBV28 and TRBJ1-6, with unresolved D. CDR3 size: 14 residues. V shed 9 bases and J shed 2 bases, with 11 bases lying between them. Germline values: CDR1 MDHEN, CDR2 SYDVKM.

This clonotype has just a few counts. The rearrangement links TRBV7-9 to TRBJ2-5; D call uncertain. Germline-derived CDR1 and CDR2 are SEHNR and FQNEAQ (reference sequence). The V end was cut by 2 bases, the J end by 5 bases, with 12 bases between. The CDR3 runs to 14 residues. The CDR3 region has the DNA TGTGCCAGCAGCTTACCGCTAGAGAGGGAGACCCAGTACTTC. Protein sequence: CASSLPLERETQYF. The whole variable domain, remainder taken from reference TRBV7-9 and TRBJ2-5, is DTGVSQNPRHKITKRGQNVTFRCDPISEHNRLYWYRQTLGQGPEFLTYFQNEAQLEKSRLLSDRFSAERPKGSFSTLEIQRTEQGDSAMYLCASSLPLERETQYFGPGTRLLVL.

This clonotype has only a few counts. This chain links TRBV24-1 with TRBJ1-2; unclear D gene. Germline CDR1 reads KGHDR; CDR2 reads SFDVKD. Trimming stripped 4 bases from V and 8 bases from J, with 13 bases between. The CDR3 totals 13 residues. The CDR3 protein is CATSDPSGRGYTF. CDR3 nucleotides: TGTGCCACCAGTGACCCATCCGGTCGGGGCTACACCTTC.

This clonotype was found a few times. The chain couples TRBV20-1 to TRBJ2-7; D gene ambiguous. The CDR3 consists of 19 residues. Trimming took off 0 bases at V and 4 bases at J, with 28 bases between the two ends. CDR1 is DFQATT, CDR2 SNEGSKA, per germline (reference sequence). CDR3 in DNA: TGCAGTGCTAGAGATGGGGTTAAACTCGTAGGCTTTCGCGGATACGAGCAGTACGTC. Its translation: CSARDGVKLVGFRGYEQYV.

This rearrangement joins TRBV27 to TRBJ1-2, with 11 bases fitting TRBD1. The germline CDR1 and CDR2 sequences are MNHEY and SMNVEV (reference sequence). The CDR3 extends over 12 amino acids. DNA of the CDR3: TGTGCAGCAGGACAGGGGGCATATGGCTACACCTTC. Translation: CAAGQGAYGYTF.

This clonotype has more than one count but fewer than ten. This chain uses TRBV7-2 with TRBJ2-3; perhaps TRBD1 as D (5 bases). In germline, CDR1 is SGHTA, CDR2 FQGNSA. The V end lost 6 bases, the J end lost 2 bases, and 18 bases lay between the germline ends. The CDR3 runs 16 residues. The CDR3 region is CASSLGPQGYTDTQYF. Here the CDR3 DNA reads TGTGCCAGCAGTTTGGGCCCCCAGGGATACACAGATACGCAGTATTTT.

This clonotype was detected a few times. Here the CDR3 reads CASSEFTANSGRGGQYF. In DNA, the CDR3 is TGTGCCAGCAGTGAATTCACGGCCAACTCAGGGCGGGGGGGGCAGTATTTT. The chain links TRBV25-1 to TRBJ2-3; 9 bases agree with TRBD2. This CDR3 is built from 17 residues. The germline V gene has CDR1 MGHDK and CDR2 SYGVNS. Trimming removed 1 base from V and 11 bases from J; junction bases left unmatched: 16.

This clonotype was found a few times. The chain has TRBV2 and TRBJ1-6, with D possibly being TRBD1 (6 bases). CDR3 length equals 17 residues. The germline V and J ends were trimmed by 8 bases and 9 bases, with 26 bases remaining between them. Germline V lookup: CDR1 SNHLY, CDR2 FYNNEI. CDR3 residues: CASSGGAFFPGSSPLHF. The CDR3 DNA reads as TGTGCCAGCTCTGGGGGCGCCTTTTTTCCCGGTAGTTCACCCCTCCACTTT.

The V and J genes are TRBV12-3 or TRBV12-4 and TRBJ1-5, with TRBD1 identical over 9 bases. Germline trimming cut 8 bases from V and 9 bases from J; bases unmatched to any gene: 5. The CDR3 is 12 amino acids. As DNA, the CDR3 is TGTGCCAGCGGACAGGGGAACTTGCCCCAGCATTTT. Amino acids: CASGQGNLPQHF.

The table lists this clonotype with a few counts. V and J are TRBV7-9 and TRBJ2-3, with 9 bases fitting TRBD1. The J segment lost 0 bases and the V segment lost 6 bases, leaving 7 bases of the junction unmatched. The CDR3 length is 16 residues. Germline-derived CDR1 and CDR2 are SEHNR and FQNEAQ (reference sequence). CDR3 protein: CASSPRQGESTDTQYF. CDR3 coding DNA: TGTGCCAGCAGTCCGAGACAGGGGGAGAGCACAGATACGCAGTATTTT.

Comments on this clonotype: Germline and junction disagree at one end, which may indicate a read error. The chain employs TRBV12-3 or TRBV12-4 and TRBJ2-5; D is perhaps TRBD1 (5 bases). The CDR3 consists of 15 residues. The chain's CDR3 is CASSLSRGRYETLYF. Written as DNA, the CDR3 is TGTGCCAGCAGTTTAAGTAGGGGTCGATACGAGACCCTGTACTTC.

In regard to this clonotype: A junction boundary mismatches the germline segment, possibly from a read error. This chain links TRBV7-6 with TRBJ2-2, with 8 bases identical to TRBD1. The CDR3 length is 17 residues. Looked up from germline, CDR1 is SGHVS and CDR2 is FNYEAQ. The CDR3 sequence is CANSLDSTGGITGELFF. CDR3 coding DNA: TGTGCCAACAGCTTAGATTCCACAGGGGGGATCACCGGGGAGCTGTTTTTT.

Note on this clonotype: A read error may explain this, as a much larger clone is one base away. J is TRBJ2-5 and V is TRBV13; 12 bases map to TRBD2. The length of the CDR3 is 15 residues. V shed 1 base, J shed 5 bases, and the junction held 2 bases outside the gene matches. CDR1 and CDR2 (germline): PRHDT, FYEKMQ (reference sequence). CDR3 in DNA: TGTGCCAGCAGCTTAGTGACTAGCGGGGGTGAGACCCAGTACTTC. Its protein product is CASSLVTSGGETQYF.

The chain uses TRBV4-3 and TRBJ2-2, with 8 bases matching TRBD1. This CDR3 is built from 16 residues. Germline V gives CDR1 LGHNA, CDR2 YSLEER. With V trimmed by 5 bases and J by 2 bases, 7 bases remained unmatched. The CDR3: CASSIDRGLNTGELFF. The DNA of the CDR3 is TGCGCCAGCAGCATTGACAGGGGCCTAAACACCGGGGAGCTGTTTTTT.

Remarks on this clonotype: This may stem from a read error, because a much larger clone lies one nucleotide away. J is TRBJ2-1 and V is TRBV7-8, with D hard to call. The V and J ends lost 0 bases and 5 bases respectively, with 17 bases between them. CDR3 size: 17 residues. Germline CDR1 is SGHVS and CDR2 is FQNEAQ. The chain's CDR3 is CASSLAPPGAPNNEQFF. CDR3 sequence (DNA): TGTGCCAGCAGCTTAGCCCCCCCGGGCGCGCCTAACAATGAGCAGTTCTTC.

This clonotype has only a few counts. The rearrangement uses TRBV7-9 and TRBJ2-3; 7 bases are shared with TRBD1. Per the germline V gene, CDR1 is SEHNR and CDR2 is FQNEAQ (reference sequence). This CDR3 spans 15 amino acids. The V segment lost 4 bases and the J segment 2 bases; nucleotides outside the gene matches: 6. The CDR3 DNA reads TGTGCCAGCAGCTCCGGGACAGACCACACAGATACGCAGTATTTT. Its protein is CASSSGTDHTDTQYF.

The chain is built from TRBV9 and TRBJ2-7; D perhaps matches TRBD1 (6 bases). Germline assignment: CDR1 SGDLS and CDR2 YYNGEE. The CDR3 sequence is 12 residues long. The ends were cut back, 0 bases at V and 8 bases at J, with 9 bases in the middle. The CDR3 nucleotides are TGTGCCAGCAGCGTAGACAGGGAGCAGCAGTACTTC. Residues: CASSVDREQQYF.

The J gene is TRBJ2-1, the V gene TRBV6-6; D is uncertain. Between the trimmed V and J ends, which lost 8 bases and 7 bases, there was a span of 18 bases. This CDR3 region has 14 residues. Germline CDR1 is MNHNY and CDR2 is SVGAGI (reference sequence). CDR3: CASGPRPLGNEQFF. In DNA, the CDR3 is TGTGCCAGCGGACCCCGGCCCCTAGGGAATGAGCAGTTCTTC.

J is TRBJ2-7 and V is TRBV27; D could derive from TRBD1 or TRBD2 (5 bases each). CDR1 MNHEY and CDR2 SMNVEV come from the germline V gene (reference sequence). The CDR3 extends over 17 amino acids. V dropped 5 bases and J dropped 2 bases, with 22 bases sitting between them. The CDR3: CASSHGTDLFFPYEQYF. DNA of the CDR3: TGTGCCAGCAGTCACGGGACGGACCTCTTCTTTCCCTACGAGCAGTACTTC.

The chain uses TRBV12-3 or TRBV12-4 and TRBJ1-2; possible D gene TRBD1, 6 bases. Deletions cut 5 bases from V and 7 bases from J, with 23 bases between. This CDR3 comprises 16 residues. This CDR3 reads CASSRATSGEGGGYTF. The CDR3 DNA sequence: TGTGCCAGCAGTCGGGCGACGTCAGGGGAAGGGGGTGGCTACACCTTC.

V usage is TRBV4-1 and J usage is TRBJ1-4; D ambiguous. Germline CDR1 reads MGHRA; CDR2 reads YSYEKL. V dropped 3 bases and J dropped 0 bases, with 11 bases sitting between them. The CDR3 extends over 16 amino acids. CDR3 protein: CASSHYVPATNEKLFF. The CDR3 DNA follows: TGCGCCAGCAGCCACTACGTCCCAGCAACTAATGAAAAACTGTTTTTT.

The rearrangement joins TRBV7-9 to TRBJ2-7; the match to TRBD1 covers 11 bases. Losses at the gene ends were 5 bases for V and 7 bases for J; bases not matched to a gene: 10. Germline CDR1 SEHNR, CDR2 FQNEAQ (reference sequence). The CDR3 runs 15 residues. CDR3 nucleotide sequence: TGTGCCAGCAGCCCGGCAACGGGACAGGGGGGAGAGCAGTACTTC. Translation gives CASSPATGQGGEQYF.

This clonotype was detected a few times. The chain recombines TRBV6-1 with TRBJ1-1; 8 nucleotides agree with TRBD1. Germline-derived CDR1 and CDR2 are MNHNS and SASEGT. CDR3 length: 15 residues. The J segment lost 0 bases and the V segment lost 7 bases, leaving 7 bases of the junction unmatched. The CDR3 is CASTERTGLNTEAFF. The CDR3 DNA reads TGTGCCAGCACCGAGAGGACAGGGCTGAACACTGAAGCTTTCTTT.

The genes are TRBV5-1 and TRBJ1-2, with unresolved D. The CDR3 extends over 14 amino acids. Trimming took 5 bases from V and 5 from J, leaving 16 bases between them. Germline lookup yields CDR1 SGHRS and CDR2 YFSETQ. CDR3 nucleotide sequence: TGCGCCAGCAGTCCGGTAGTTAGCCTATATGGCTACACCTTC. It is translated as CASSPVVSLYGYTF.

This clonotype was counted between two and nine times. The chain uses TRBV10-3 and TRBJ2-7; the D is unclear. Deletions cut 2 bases from V and 6 bases from J, with 14 bases between. The CDR3 totals 14 residues. Germline loops: CDR1 ENHRY, CDR2 SYGVKD. The CDR3 sequence is CAISETDLRGEQYV. CDR3 coding DNA: TGTGCCATCAGTGAGACCGACCTTCGCGGCGAGCAGTACGTC.

The CDR3 nucleotides are TGTGCCAGCACAACTAGCTTCAACACAGATACGCAGTATTTT. Amino acids: CASTTSFNTDTQYF. The V gene is TRBV5-6, the J gene TRBJ2-3, with D maybe TRBD2 (6 bases). This CDR3 is built from 14 residues. Germline V CDR1 and CDR2: SGHDT, YYEEEE. Between the trimmed V and J ends, which lost 6 bases and 2 bases, there was a span of 13 bases.

On this clonotype itself: Just one base apart from a much larger clone, this may be a read error. The chain is built from TRBV6-5 and TRBJ2-1; D is possibly TRBD1 or TRBD2 (5 bases each). CDR3 length: 14 residues. Germline CDR1 and CDR2: MNHEY and SVGAGI. The DNA for the CDR3 is TGTGCCAACAGTTATGGGGGTGGCTACAATGAGCAGTTCTTC. Translated, it gives CANSYGGGYNEQFF.

This clonotype occurred many times. The rearrangement links TRBV7-8 to TRBJ2-5; D ambiguous. The germline V gene has CDR1 SGHVS and CDR2 FQNEAQ. The CDR3 is 15 residues long. V lost 4 bases to trimming and J lost 1 base, with 13 bases between them. The CDR3 nucleotides read TGTGCCAGCAGCTGGGCTCCTGGCAGCCAAGAGACCCAGTACTTC. This gives the protein CASSWAPGSQETQYF.